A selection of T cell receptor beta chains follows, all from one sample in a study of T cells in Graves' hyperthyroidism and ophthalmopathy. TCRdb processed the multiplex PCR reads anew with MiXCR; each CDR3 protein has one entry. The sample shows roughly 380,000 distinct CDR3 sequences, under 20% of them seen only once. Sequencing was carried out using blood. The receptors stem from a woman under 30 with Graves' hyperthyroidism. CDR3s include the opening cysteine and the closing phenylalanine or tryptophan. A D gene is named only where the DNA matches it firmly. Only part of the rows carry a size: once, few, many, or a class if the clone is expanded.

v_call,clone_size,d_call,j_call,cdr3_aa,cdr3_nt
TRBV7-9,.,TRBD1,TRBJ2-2,CATEDRVNTGELFF,TGTGCCACCGAGGACAGGGTGAACACCGGGGAGCTGTTTTTT
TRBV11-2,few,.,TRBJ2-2,CASSLDPRDWGAGELFF,TGTGCCAGCAGCTTAGATCCCCGGGACTGGGGGGCCGGGGAGCTGTTTTTT
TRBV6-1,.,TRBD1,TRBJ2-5,CASSVGTGGSETQYF,TGTGCCAGCAGTGTAGGGACAGGGGGCTCCGAGACCCAGTACTTC
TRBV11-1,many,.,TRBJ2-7,CASSLVGLSYEQYF,TGTGCCAGCAGCTTAGTCGGACTTAGCTACGAGCAGTACTTC
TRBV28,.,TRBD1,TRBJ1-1,CASSFPRKTGTAPYRNTEAFF,TGTGCCAGCAGTTTCCCCCGCAAGACCGGGACAGCACCATACCGTAACACTGAAGCTTTCTTT
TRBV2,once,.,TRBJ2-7,CASRSDQHEQYF,TGTGCCAGCAGATCGGACCAGCACGAGCAGTACTTC
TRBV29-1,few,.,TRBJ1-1,CSVEGLMGNTEAFF,TGCAGCGTTGAAGGCCTGATGGGGAACACTGAAGCTTTCTTT
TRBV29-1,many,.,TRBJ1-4,CSVEGVGVGEKLFF,TGCAGCGTTGAAGGTGTGGGGGTCGGGGAAAAACTGTTTTTT
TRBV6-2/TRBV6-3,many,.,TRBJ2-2,CASSFDSNTGELFF,TGTGCCAGCAGTTTTGATTCGAACACCGGGGAGCTGTTTTTT
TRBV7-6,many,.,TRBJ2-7,CASSFRGGLTYEQYF,TGTGCCAGCAGTTTCCGCGGGGGCCTTACCTACGAGCAGTACTTC
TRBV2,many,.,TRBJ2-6,CASSDVGGEAGANVLTF,TGTGCCAGCAGTGATGTTGGGGGCGAAGCTGGGGCCAACGTCCTGACTTTC
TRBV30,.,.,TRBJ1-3,CAWAIEHTAGNTIYF,TGTGCCTGGGCCATCGAGCATACAGCCGGAAACACCATATATTTT
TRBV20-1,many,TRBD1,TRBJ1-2,CSAPGGDYGYTF,TGCAGTGCTCCAGGGGGCGACTATGGCTACACCTTC
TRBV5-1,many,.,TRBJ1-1,CASSSPGRQNTEAFF,TGCGCCAGCAGCTCTCCGGGACGCCAGAACACTGAAGCTTTCTTT
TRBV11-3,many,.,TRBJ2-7,CASSWGGTAKAYEQYF,TGTGCCAGCAGCTGGGGGGGGACAGCTAAGGCCTACGAGCAGTACTTC
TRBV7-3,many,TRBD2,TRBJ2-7,CASSLGLAGENEQYF,TGTGCCAGCAGCCTGGGACTAGCGGGGGAGAACGAGCAGTACTTC
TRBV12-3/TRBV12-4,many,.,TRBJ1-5,CASSFRTRATVSNQPQHF,TGTGCCAGCAGTTTCCGCACGCGGGCTACGGTTAGCAATCAGCCCCAGCATTTT
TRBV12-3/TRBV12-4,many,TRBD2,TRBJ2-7,CASTRGGTSYEQYF,TGTGCCAGCACCCGGGGGGGGACCTCCTACGAGCAGTACTTC
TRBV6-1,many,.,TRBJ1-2,CASSGGFRGGYGYTF,TGTGCCAGCAGTGGAGGCTTCAGGGGCGGCTATGGCTACACCTTC
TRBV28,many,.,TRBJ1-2,CASSLRHPVYGYTF,TGTGCCAGCAGTTTAAGGCACCCGGTCTATGGCTACACCTTC
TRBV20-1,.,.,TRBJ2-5,CSARGPLLETQYF,TGCAGTGCTAGAGGTCCCCTACTAGAGACCCAGTACTTC
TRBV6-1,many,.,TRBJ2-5,CASSLGQEETQYF,TGTGCCAGCAGCCTGGGGCAGGAAGAGACCCAGTACTTC
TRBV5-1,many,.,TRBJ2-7,CASSSTGGLGEQYF,TGCGCCAGCAGCTCGACGGGGGGCCTTGGGGAGCAGTACTTC
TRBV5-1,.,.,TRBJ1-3,CASSLRGGNTIYF,TGCGCCAGCAGTCTTCGTGGAGGAAACACCATATATTTT
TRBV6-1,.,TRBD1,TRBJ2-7,CATRPGTEDYEQYF,TGTGCCACCCGGCCCGGGACAGAGGACTACGAGCAGTACTTC
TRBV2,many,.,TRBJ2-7,CASSDLARDVYEQYF,TGTGCCAGCAGTGATTTGGCCCGGGACGTTTACGAGCAGTACTTC
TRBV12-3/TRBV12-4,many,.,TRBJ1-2,CASSSDILHGYTF,TGTGCCAGCAGTTCCGATATCTTGCATGGCTACACCTTC
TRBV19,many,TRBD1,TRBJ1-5,CASSAGQGSFSNQPQHF,TGTGCCAGTAGCGCGGGACAGGGTAGTTTCAGCAATCAGCCCCAGCATTTT
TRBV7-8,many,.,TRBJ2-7,CASSWRERDEQYF,TGTGCCAGCAGCTGGCGTGAAAGGGACGAGCAGTACTTC
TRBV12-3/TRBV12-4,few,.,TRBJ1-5,CASSFRQTEPQHF,TGTGCCAGCAGCTTCCGACAGACGGAGCCCCAGCATTTT
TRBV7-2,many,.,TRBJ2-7,CASSLSPAAYEQYF,TGTGCCAGCAGCTTATCCCCCGCAGCCTACGAGCAGTACTTC
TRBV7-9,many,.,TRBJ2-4,CASSHAGPGGKNIQYF,TGTGCCAGCAGCCACGCGGGGCCTGGGGGCAAAAACATTCAGTACTTC
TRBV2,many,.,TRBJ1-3,CASSARQAARGNTIYF,TGTGCCAGCAGCGCTCGACAGGCGGCTAGAGGAAACACCATATATTTT
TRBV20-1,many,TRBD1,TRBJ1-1,CSTPGTGVTEAFF,TGCTCTACACCCGGGACAGGGGTTACTGAAGCTTTCTTT
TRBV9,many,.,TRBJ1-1,CASSVEGTNTEAFF,TGTGCCAGCAGCGTGGAAGGGACTAACACTGAAGCTTTCTTT
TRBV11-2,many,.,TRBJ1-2,CASSWTRTNYGYTF,TGTGCCAGCAGCTGGACAAGAACTAACTATGGCTACACCTTC
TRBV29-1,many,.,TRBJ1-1,CSVLDSEAFF,TGCAGCGTCCTGGACAGTGAAGCTTTCTTT
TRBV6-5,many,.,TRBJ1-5,CASSRGGTSDQPQHF,TGTGCCAGCAGTCGAGGAGGGACATCAGATCAGCCCCAGCATTTT
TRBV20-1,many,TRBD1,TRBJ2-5,CSASEGALSQETQYF,TGCAGTGCTAGTGAGGGGGCCCTTAGCCAAGAGACCCAGTACTTC